The table lists the clone carrying this TCR beta chain with a few counts. The record originates from a study of blood T cell repertoires in COVID-19. Original analysis: Nucleated cell number was recorded as an estimate derived from reference gene primer amplification. Profiled with immunoSEQ multiplex PCR; TCRdb holds only in-frame clones, not every one. The V and J calls and the clone size are those of that table, but D and trimming were determined from the DNA. This sample has roughly 300,000 clones, with about 90% found just once. Participants came from some 23 US areas, aged roughly 18 to 89 years. Cohort 3 recovered donors had two negative PCRs, clearance, or symptom resolution. With 3 bases clipped from V and 4 bases from J, the junction kept 8 bases outside the gene matches. The CDR3 length is 15 residues. Germline V CDR1 and CDR2: SGHTA, FQGNSA.

This receptor was taken from a woman aged 30 to 39 who had recovered from COVID-19. Material for sequencing was PBMCs or T cells enriched from blood (not recorded which). The chain combines TRBV7-2 with TRBJ2-7; 8 bases fit TRBD1. CDR3 DNA sequence: TGTGCCAGCAGCTTGGGGGTGGGACAGGTTTACGAGCAGTACTTC. Residues: CASSLGVGQVYEQYF.